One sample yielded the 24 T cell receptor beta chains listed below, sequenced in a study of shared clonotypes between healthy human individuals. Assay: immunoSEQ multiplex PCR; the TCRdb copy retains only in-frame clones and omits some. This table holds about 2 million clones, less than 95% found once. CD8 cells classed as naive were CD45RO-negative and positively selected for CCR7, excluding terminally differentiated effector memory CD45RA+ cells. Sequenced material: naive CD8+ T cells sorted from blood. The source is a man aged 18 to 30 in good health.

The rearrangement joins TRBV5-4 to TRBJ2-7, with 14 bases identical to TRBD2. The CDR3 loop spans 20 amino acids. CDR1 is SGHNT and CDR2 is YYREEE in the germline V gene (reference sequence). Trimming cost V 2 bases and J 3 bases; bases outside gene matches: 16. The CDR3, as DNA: TGTGCCAGCAGCTTAACCCCGGGACTAGCGGGAGCATCTTCCTTCTACGAGCAGTACTTC. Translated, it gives CASSLTPGLAGASSFYEQYF.

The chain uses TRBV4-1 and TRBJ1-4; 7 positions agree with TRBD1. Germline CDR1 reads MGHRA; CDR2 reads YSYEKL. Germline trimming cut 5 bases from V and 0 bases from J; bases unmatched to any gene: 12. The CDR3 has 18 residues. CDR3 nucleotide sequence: TGCGCCAGCAGCATCAAGGCCGCTCAGGGGGCAACTAATGAAAAACTGTTTTTT. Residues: CASSIKAAQGATNEKLFF.

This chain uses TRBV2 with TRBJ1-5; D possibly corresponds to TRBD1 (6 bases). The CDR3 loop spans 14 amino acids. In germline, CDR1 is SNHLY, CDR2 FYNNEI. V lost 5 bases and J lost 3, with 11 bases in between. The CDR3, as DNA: TGTGCCAGCAGTACGACAGGATACAATCAGCCCCAGCATTTT. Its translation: CASSTTGYNQPQHF.

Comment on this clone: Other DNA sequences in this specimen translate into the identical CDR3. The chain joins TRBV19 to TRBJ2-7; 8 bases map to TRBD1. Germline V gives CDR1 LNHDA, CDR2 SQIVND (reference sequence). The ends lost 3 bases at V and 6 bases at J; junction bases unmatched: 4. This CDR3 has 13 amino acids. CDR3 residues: CASSIQGAGEQYF. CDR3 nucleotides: TGTGCCAGTAGTATCCAGGGGGCGGGCGAGCAGTACTTC.

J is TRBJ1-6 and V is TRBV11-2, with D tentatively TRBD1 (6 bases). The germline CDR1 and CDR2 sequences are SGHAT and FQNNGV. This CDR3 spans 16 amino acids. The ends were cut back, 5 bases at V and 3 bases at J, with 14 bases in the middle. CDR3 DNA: TGTGCCAGCAGCCCAGAGGACAGCTACTATAATTCACCCCTCCACTTT. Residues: CASSPEDSYYNSPLHF.

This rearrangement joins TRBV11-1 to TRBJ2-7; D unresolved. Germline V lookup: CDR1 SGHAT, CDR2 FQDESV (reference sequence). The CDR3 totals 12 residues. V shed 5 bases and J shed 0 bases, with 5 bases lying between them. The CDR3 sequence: CASSEGSYEQYF. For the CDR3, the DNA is TGTGCCAGCAGCGAAGGCTCCTACGAGCAGTACTTC.

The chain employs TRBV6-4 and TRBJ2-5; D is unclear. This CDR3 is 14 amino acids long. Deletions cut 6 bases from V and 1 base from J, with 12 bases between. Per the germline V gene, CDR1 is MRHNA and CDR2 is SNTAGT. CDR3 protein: CASRTDWVQETQYF. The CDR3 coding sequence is TGTGCCAGCAGGACCGATTGGGTCCAAGAGACCCAGTACTTC.

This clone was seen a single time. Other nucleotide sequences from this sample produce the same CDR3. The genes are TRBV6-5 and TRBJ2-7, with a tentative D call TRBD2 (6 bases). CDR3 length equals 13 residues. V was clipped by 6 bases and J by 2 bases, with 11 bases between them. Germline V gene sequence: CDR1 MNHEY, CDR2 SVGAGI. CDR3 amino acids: CASSPGGTYEQYF. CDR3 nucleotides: TGTGCCAGCAGCCCAGGAGGGACCTACGAGCAGTACTTC.

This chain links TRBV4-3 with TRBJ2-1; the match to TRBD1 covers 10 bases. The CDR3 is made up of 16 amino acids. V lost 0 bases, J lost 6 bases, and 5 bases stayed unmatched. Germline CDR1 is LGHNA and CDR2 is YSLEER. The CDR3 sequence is CASSQDRWTGGNEQFF. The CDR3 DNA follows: TGCGCCAGCAGCCAAGATCGTTGGACAGGGGGCAATGAGCAGTTCTTC.

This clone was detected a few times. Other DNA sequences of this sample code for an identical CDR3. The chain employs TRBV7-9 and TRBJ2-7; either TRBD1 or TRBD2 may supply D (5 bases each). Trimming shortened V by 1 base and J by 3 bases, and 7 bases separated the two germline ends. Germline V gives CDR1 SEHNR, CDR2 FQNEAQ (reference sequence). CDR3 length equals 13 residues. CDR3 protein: CASSLGDGYEQYF. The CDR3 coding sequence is TGTGCCAGCAGCTTAGGGGACGGCTACGAGCAGTACTTC. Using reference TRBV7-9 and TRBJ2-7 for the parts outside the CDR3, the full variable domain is DTGVSQNPRHKITKRGQNVTFRCDPISEHNRLYWYRQTLGQGPEFLTYFQNEAQLEKSRLLSDRFSAERPKGSFSTLEIQRTEQGDSAMYLCASSLGDGYEQYFGPGTRLTVT.

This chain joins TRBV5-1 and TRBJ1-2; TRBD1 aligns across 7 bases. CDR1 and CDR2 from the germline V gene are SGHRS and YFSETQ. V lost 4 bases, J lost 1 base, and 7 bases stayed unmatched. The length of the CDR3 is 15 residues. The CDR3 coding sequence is TGCGCCAGCAGCCCCCGGACAGGATTTAACTATGGCTACACCTTC. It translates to CASSPRTGFNYGYTF.

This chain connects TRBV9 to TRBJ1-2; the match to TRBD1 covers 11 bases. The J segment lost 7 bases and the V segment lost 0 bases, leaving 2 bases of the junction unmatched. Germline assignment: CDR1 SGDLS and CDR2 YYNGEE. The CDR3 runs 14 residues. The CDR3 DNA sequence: TGTGCCAGCAGCGTAGTGGACAGGGGGCCTGGCTACACCTTC. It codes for CASSVVDRGPGYTF. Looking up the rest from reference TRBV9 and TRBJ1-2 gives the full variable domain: DSGVTQTPKHLITATGQRVTLRCSPRSGDLSVYWYQQSLDQGLQFLIQYYNGEERAKGNILERFSAQQFPDLHSELNLSSLELGDSALYFCASSVVDRGPGYTFGSGTRLTVV.

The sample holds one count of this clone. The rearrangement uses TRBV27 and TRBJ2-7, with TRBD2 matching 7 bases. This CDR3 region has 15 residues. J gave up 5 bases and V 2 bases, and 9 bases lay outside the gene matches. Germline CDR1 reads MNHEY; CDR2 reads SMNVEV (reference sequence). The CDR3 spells CASSLGMGGVHEQYF. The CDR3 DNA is TGTGCCAGCAGTTTAGGGATGGGAGGGGTGCACGAGCAGTACTTC.

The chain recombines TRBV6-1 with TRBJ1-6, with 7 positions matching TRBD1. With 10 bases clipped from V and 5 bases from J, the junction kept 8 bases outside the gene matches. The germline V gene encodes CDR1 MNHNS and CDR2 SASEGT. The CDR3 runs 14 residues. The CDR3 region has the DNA TGTGCCACTGATGAACAGGGGCATAATTCACCCCTCCACTTT. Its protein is CATDEQGHNSPLHF.

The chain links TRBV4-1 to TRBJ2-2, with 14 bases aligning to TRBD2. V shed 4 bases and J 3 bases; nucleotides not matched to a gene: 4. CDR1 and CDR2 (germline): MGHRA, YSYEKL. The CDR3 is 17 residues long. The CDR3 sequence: CASSLTSGRAYTGELFF. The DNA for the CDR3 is TGCGCCAGCAGCCTGACTAGCGGGAGGGCCTACACCGGGGAGCTGTTTTTT.

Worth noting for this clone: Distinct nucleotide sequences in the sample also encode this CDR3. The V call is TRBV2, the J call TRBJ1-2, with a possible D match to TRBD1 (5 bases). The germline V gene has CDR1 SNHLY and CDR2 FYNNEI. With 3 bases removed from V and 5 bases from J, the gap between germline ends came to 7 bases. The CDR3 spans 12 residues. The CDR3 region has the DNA TGTGCCAGCAGTGACAGGGTATATGGCTACACCTTC. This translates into CASSDRVYGYTF.

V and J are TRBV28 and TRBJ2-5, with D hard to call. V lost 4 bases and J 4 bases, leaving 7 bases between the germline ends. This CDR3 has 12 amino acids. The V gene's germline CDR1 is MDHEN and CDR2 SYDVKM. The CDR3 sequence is CASSYAPETQYF. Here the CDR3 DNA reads TGTGCCAGCAGTTACGCCCCAGAGACCCAGTACTTC.

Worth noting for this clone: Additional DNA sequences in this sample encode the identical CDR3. Written as DNA, the CDR3 is TGCGCCAGCAGGCAGGGTGACTCACCCCTCCACTTT. Its protein is CASRQGDSPLHF. The V gene is TRBV5-1, the J gene TRBJ1-6; tentative D call: TRBD1 (5 bases). Trimming took off 5 bases at V and 10 bases at J, with 10 bases between the two ends. The CDR3 runs 12 residues. Germline lookup yields CDR1 SGHRS and CDR2 YFSETQ.

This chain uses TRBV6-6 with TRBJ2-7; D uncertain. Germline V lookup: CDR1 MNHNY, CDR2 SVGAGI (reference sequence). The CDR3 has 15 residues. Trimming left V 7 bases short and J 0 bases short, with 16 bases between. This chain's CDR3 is CASNYYGPNSYEQYF. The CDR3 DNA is TGTGCCAGCAACTACTATGGGCCCAACTCCTACGAGCAGTACTTC.

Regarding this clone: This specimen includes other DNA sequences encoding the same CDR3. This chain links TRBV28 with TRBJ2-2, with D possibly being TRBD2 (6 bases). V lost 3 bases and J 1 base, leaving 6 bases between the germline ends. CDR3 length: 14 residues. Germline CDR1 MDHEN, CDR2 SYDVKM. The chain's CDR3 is CASSFGGNTGELFF. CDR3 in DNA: TGTGCCAGCAGTTTCGGGGGGAACACCGGGGAGCTGTTTTTT.

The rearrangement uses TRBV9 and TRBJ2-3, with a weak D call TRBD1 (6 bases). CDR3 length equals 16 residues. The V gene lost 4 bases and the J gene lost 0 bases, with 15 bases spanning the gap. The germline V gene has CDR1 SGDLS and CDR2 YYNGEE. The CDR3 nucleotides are TGTGCCAGCAGCTTACAGGGAGACTATAGCACAGATACGCAGTATTTT. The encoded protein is CASSLQGDYSTDTQYF.

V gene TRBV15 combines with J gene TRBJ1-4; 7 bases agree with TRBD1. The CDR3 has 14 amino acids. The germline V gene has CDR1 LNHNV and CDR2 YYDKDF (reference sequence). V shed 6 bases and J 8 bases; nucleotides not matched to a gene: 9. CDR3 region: CATRLDREGEKLFF. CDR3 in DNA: TGTGCCACCAGACTTGACAGGGAGGGCGAAAAACTGTTTTTT.

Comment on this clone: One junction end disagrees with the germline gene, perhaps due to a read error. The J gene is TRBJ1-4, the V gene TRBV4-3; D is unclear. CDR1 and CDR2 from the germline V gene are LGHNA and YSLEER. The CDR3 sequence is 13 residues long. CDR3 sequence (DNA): TGCGCCAGCAGACAAGCAACTAATGAAAAACTGTTTTTT. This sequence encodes CASRQATNEKLFF.

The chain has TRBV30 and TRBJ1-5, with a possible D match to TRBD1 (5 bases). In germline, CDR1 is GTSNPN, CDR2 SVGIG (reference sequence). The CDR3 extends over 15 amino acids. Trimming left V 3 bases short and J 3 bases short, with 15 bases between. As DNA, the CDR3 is TGTGCCTGGAGGCTGGGGCGGGGTACCAATCAGCCCCAGCATTTT. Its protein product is CAWRLGRGTNQPQHF. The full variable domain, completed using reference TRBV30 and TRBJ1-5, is SQTIHQWPATLVQPVGSPLSLECTVEGTSNPNLYWYRQAAGRGLQLLFYSVGIGQISSEVPQNLSASRPQDRQFILSSKKLLLSDSGFYLCAWRLGRGTNQPQHFGDGTRLSIL.